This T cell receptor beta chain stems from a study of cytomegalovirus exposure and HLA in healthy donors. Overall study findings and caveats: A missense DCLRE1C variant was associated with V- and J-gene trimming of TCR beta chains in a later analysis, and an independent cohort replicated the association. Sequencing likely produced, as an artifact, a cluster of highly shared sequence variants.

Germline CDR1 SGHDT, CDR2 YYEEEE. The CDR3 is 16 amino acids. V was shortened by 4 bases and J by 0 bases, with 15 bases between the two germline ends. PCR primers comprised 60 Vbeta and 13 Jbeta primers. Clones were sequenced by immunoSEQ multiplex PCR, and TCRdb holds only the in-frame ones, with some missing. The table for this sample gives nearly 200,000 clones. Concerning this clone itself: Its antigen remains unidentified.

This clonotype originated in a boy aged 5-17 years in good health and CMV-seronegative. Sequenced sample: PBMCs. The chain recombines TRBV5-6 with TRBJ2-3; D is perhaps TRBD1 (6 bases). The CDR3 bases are TGTGCCAGCAGCATACTCGGACAGTTCAGCACAGATACGCAGTATTTT. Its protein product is CASSILGQFSTDTQYF.